This entry lists 19 T cell receptor beta chains sequenced from one sample in a study of control samples from healthy donors and cancer patients. Data came from immunoSEQ multiplex PCR; TCRdb stores just in-frame clones and leaves some out. The sample has fewer than 200,000 clones, roughly 94% seen once. Specimen: PBMCs. These receptors came from a man aged 55-75 years with colorectal cancer.

The chain links TRBV7-9 to TRBJ1-2; 8 bases are a match to TRBD1. Per germline, CDR1 SEHNR and CDR2 FQNEAQ (reference sequence). The CDR3 contains 17 residues. J was trimmed by 0 bases and V by 6 bases; bases with no gene match: 12. The CDR3 sequence is CASRLTGEGPANYGYTF. The CDR3 DNA follows: TGTGCCAGCAGGTTGACAGGGGAGGGGCCCGCTAACTATGGCTACACCTTC.

J is TRBJ2-2 and V is TRBV2, with D possibly being TRBD2 (5 bases). CDR3 size: 16 residues. The V gene's germline CDR1 is SNHLY and CDR2 FYNNEI. V was cut by 6 bases and J by 2 bases, with 16 bases left in between. CDR3 nucleotide sequence: TGTGCCAGCAGAGTCGACGGGAATCCTAACACCGGGGAGCTGTTTTTT. Its protein is CASRVDGNPNTGELFF.

V usage is TRBV7-2 and J usage is TRBJ1-2; 12 nucleotides agree with TRBD1. CDR1 is SGHTA, CDR2 FQGNSA, per germline. The CDR3 covers 16 residues. J was trimmed by 6 bases and V by 2 bases; bases with no gene match: 7. The CDR3 region has the DNA TGTGCCAGCAGCTTACGGGACAGGGGGCGCTCTCATGGCTACACCTTC. It specifies CASSLRDRGRSHGYTF.

This rearrangement joins TRBV3-1 (or the pseudogene TRBV3-2) to TRBJ1-5; 7 bases agree with TRBD1. The ends lost 0 bases at V and 4 bases at J; junction bases unmatched: 3. CDR3 length equals 15 residues. CDR1 is LGHDT and CDR2 is YNNKEL in the germline V gene (reference sequence). CDR3 in DNA: TGTGCCAGCAGCCAAGATGCGACAGGGAATCAGCCCCAGCATTTT. The encoded protein is CASSQDATGNQPQHF.

The chain is built from TRBV7-9 and TRBJ1-1; D gene ambiguous. This CDR3 is 14 amino acids long. V lost 4 bases and J 6 bases, leaving 15 bases between the germline ends. The germline gives CDR1 SEHNR, CDR2 FQNEAQ (reference sequence). CDR3 nucleotides: TGTGCCAGCAGCTCTTCTTTGCTTGGGGCTGAAGCTTTCTTT. Residues: CASSSSLLGAEAFF. Full variable domain (remainder filled in from reference TRBV7-9 and TRBJ1-1): DTGVSQNPRHKITKRGQNVTFRCDPISEHNRLYWYRQTLGQGPEFLTYFQNEAQLEKSRLLSDRFSAERPKGSFSTLEIQRTEQGDSAMYLCASSSSLLGAEAFFGQGTRLTVV.

The chain is built from TRBV4-1 and TRBJ1-5; D is undetermined. Germline-derived CDR1 and CDR2 are MGHRA and YSYEKL. The ends were cut back, 0 bases at V and 5 bases at J, with 5 bases in the middle. There are 13 residues in the CDR3. In DNA, the CDR3 is TGCGCCAGCAGCCAAGAATCCCATCAGCCCCAGCATTTT. Protein: CASSQESHQPQHF.

The chain employs TRBV6-5 and TRBJ2-3, with D uncertain. CDR3 length equals 14 residues. The V gene's germline CDR1 is MNHEY and CDR2 SVGAGI. V shed 6 bases and J shed 0 bases, with 10 bases lying between them. CDR3 sequence reads: CASSAPDSTDTQYF. CDR3 DNA: TGTGCCAGCAGCGCCCCGGATAGCACAGATACGCAGTATTTT.

This chain links TRBV5-4 with TRBJ2-4; 7 bases fit TRBD1. Germline-derived CDR1 and CDR2 are SGHNT and YYREEE (reference sequence). Trimming cost V 0 bases and J 15 bases; bases outside gene matches: 9. The CDR3 length is 13 residues. The CDR3 spells CASSLGGTGVGYF. DNA of the CDR3: TGTGCCAGCAGCTTGGGAGGAACAGGGGTGGGGTACTTC.

CDR3 nucleotide sequence: TGCGCCAGCAGCCACCCCCCGGGACAGGCGCTCCTCAAGCCCCAGCATTTT. Amino acids: CASSHPPGQALLKPQHF. The chain is built from TRBV5-1 and TRBJ1-5, with 8 positions matching TRBD1. The CDR3 is 17 amino acids. V shed 4 bases and J 8 bases; nucleotides not matched to a gene: 17. Germline V lookup: CDR1 SGHRS, CDR2 YFSETQ. The full variable domain, completed using reference TRBV5-1 and TRBJ1-5, is KAGVTQTPRYLIKTRGQQVTLSCSPISGHRSVSWYQQTPGQGLQFLFEYFSETQRNKGNFPGRFSGRQFSNSRSEMNVSTLELGDSALYLCASSHPPGQALLKPQHFGDGTRLSIL.

The CDR3 sequence is CASSVTGSNQPQHF. In nucleotides, the CDR3 is TGTGCCAGCAGTGTAACGGGAAGCAATCAGCCCCAGCATTTT. The chain recombines TRBV6-2 or TRBV6-3 with TRBJ1-5; D gene ambiguous. Trimming removed 5 bases at V and 1 base at J, with 9 bases between. CDR1 and CDR2 (germline): MNHEY, SVGEGT. CDR3 size: 14 residues.

Comments on this clone: The same CDR3 arises from other DNA sequences in this sample as well. This sequence joins TRBV4-3 and TRBJ1-1; weak D call: TRBD1 (5 bases). Trimming removed 0 bases from V and 2 bases from J, with 10 bases in between. The V gene's germline CDR1 is LGHNA and CDR2 YSLEER. This CDR3 spans 15 amino acids. The CDR3 loop reads CASSQDRGLNTEAFF. DNA of the CDR3: TGCGCCAGCAGCCAAGACCGGGGCCTTAACACTGAAGCTTTCTTT.

This chain links TRBV5-1 with TRBJ1-1, with D possibly matching TRBD1 (6 bases). The CDR3 runs 16 residues. Per germline, CDR1 SGHRS and CDR2 YFSETQ. With 1 base removed from V and 1 base from J, the gap between germline ends came to 14 bases. The CDR3 DNA reads TGCGCCAGCAGCTTGAGCGGGGGGCCAGGGAACACTGAAGCTTTCTTT. Its translation is CASSLSGGPGNTEAFF.

The rearrangement joins TRBV4-1 to TRBJ2-3, with 11 bases that match TRBD2. CDR1 is MGHRA and CDR2 is YSYEKL in the germline V gene. This CDR3 contains 19 residues. Trimming removed 7 bases from V and 0 bases from J; junction bases left unmatched: 15. The CDR3 DNA sequence: TGCGCCAGCACTCGAGGCGTACTAGCGGGGGACTTTAGCACAGATACGCAGTATTTT. It specifies CASTRGVLAGDFSTDTQYF.

This chain links TRBV25-1 with TRBJ1-4; TRBD1 might be the D (5 bases). This CDR3 comprises 15 residues. CDR1 is MGHDK and CDR2 is SYGVNS in the germline V gene. The V end was cut by 5 bases, the J end by 7 bases, with 17 bases between. The CDR3 reads CASSSGWGIGEKLFF. Written as DNA, the CDR3 is TGTGCCAGCAGTTCCGGCTGGGGGATCGGTGAAAAACTGTTTTTT.

The chain couples TRBV4-1 to TRBJ2-3; tentative D call: TRBD1 (6 bases). Germline CDR1 is MGHRA and CDR2 is YSYEKL. The CDR3 has 17 amino acids. The V gene lost 0 bases and the J gene lost 1 base, with 14 bases spanning the gap. In DNA form, the CDR3 reads TGCGCCAGCAGCCAAGAGTCTGCAGGGGCCGGCACAGATACGCAGTATTTT. Protein: CASSQESAGAGTDTQYF.

The chain uses TRBV6-5 and TRBJ1-6, with TRBD1 as a possible D gene (6 bases). CDR1 MNHEY and CDR2 SVGAGI come from the germline V gene. Trimming removed 10 bases from V and 7 bases from J, with 17 bases in between. The CDR3 runs to 14 residues. CDR3 in amino acids: CATVGGNSNSPLHF. The CDR3 nucleotides read TGTGCCACCGTAGGGGGGAACTCCAATTCACCCCTCCACTTT.

The chain employs TRBV4-1 and TRBJ2-5; D is unresolved. The CDR3 runs 15 residues. Trimming stripped 2 bases from V and 2 bases from J, with 12 bases between. Germline V gene data show CDR1 as MGHRA and CDR2 as YSYEKL. The CDR3 sequence is CASSQLGLSQETQYF. For the CDR3, the DNA is TGCGCCAGCAGCCAATTAGGTCTGAGTCAAGAGACCCAGTACTTC.

The V call is TRBV6-2 or TRBV6-3, the J call TRBJ1-3; D gene ambiguous. CDR3 length: 13 amino acids. With 6 bases removed from V and 2 bases from J, the gap between germline ends came to 8 bases. The germline V gene has CDR1 MNHEY and CDR2 SVGEGT. DNA of the CDR3: TGTGCCAGCAGCCCCAGCCCTGGAAACACCATATATTTT. Its protein is CASSPSPGNTIYF.

This rearrangement joins TRBV27 to TRBJ1-4; no definite D call. V was clipped by 7 bases and J by 8 bases, with 23 bases between them. This CDR3 region has 16 residues. CDR1 MNHEY and CDR2 SMNVEV come from the germline V gene (reference sequence). CDR3 in DNA: TGTGCCAGCACCCGGACCACTAGGGCGCCCGGGGAAAAACTGTTTTTT. It is translated as CASTRTTRAPGEKLFF.